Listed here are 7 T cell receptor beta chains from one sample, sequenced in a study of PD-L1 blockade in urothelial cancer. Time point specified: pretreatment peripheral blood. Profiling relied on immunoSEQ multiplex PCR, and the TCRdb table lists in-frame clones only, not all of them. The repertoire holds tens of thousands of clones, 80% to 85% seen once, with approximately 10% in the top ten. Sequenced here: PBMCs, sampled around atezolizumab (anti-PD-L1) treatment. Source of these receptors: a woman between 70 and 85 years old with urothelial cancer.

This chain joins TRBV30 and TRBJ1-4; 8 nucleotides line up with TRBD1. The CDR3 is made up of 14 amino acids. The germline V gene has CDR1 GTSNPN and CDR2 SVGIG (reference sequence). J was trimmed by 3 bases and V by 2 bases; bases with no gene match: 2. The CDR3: CAWSTQGANEKLFF. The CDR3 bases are TGTGCCTGGAGTACACAGGGGGCTAATGAAAAACTGTTTTTT. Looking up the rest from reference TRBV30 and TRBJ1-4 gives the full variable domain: SQTIHQWPATLVQPVGSPLSLECTVEGTSNPNLYWYRQAAGRGLQLLFYSVGIGQISSEVPQNLSASRPQDRQFILSSKKLLLSDSGFYLCAWSTQGANEKLFFGSGTQLSVL.

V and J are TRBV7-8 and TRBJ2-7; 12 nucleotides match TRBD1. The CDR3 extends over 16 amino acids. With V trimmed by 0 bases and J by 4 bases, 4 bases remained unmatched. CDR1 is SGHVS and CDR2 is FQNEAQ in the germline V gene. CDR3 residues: CASSLAGQGARYEQYF. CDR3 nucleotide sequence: TGTGCCAGCAGCTTAGCGGGACAGGGGGCGCGGTACGAGCAGTACTTC.

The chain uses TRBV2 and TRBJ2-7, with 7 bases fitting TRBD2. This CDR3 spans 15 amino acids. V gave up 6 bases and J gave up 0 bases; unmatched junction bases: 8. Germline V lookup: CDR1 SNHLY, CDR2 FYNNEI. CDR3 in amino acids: CASRELASGSYEQYF. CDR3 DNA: TGTGCCAGCAGAGAACTAGCGTCCGGCTCCTACGAGCAGTACTTC.

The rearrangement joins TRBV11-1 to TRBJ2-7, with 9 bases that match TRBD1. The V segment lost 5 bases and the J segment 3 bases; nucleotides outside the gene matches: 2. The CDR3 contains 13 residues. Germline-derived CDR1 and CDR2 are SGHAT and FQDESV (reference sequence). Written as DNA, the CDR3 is TGTGCCAGCAGCCCGGGACAGGGCTACGAGCAGTACTTC. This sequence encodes CASSPGQGYEQYF.

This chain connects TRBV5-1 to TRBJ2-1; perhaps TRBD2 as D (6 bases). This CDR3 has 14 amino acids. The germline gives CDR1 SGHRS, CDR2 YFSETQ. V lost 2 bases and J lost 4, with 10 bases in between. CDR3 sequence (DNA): TGCGCCAGCAGCTTCCGGGAGTCTTACAATGAGCAGTTCTTC. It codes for CASSFRESYNEQFF.

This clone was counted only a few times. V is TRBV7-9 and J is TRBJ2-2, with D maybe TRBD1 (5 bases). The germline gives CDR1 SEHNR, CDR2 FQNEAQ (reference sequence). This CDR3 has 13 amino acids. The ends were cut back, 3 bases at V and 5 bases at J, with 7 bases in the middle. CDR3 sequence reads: CASSLQGTGELFF. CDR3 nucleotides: TGTGCCAGCAGCTTGCAGGGAACCGGGGAGCTGTTTTTT.

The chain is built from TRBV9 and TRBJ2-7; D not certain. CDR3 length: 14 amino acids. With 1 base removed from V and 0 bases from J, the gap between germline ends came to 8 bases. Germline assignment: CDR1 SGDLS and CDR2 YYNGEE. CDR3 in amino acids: CASSVQADSYEQYF. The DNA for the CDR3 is TGTGCCAGCAGCGTACAGGCAGACTCCTACGAGCAGTACTTC.